This T cell receptor beta chain stems from a study of T cells in Graves' hyperthyroidism and ophthalmopathy. Whole-study findings and limits: Before onset, by a median of approximately 5.9 months, the model predicted ophthalmopathy. Peripheral blood also featured most of the thyroid clonotypes expanded above 0.001.

RNA transcripts gave rise to amplified TCR beta CDR3 regions. HTBI primers were the set used in a first-round RT-PCR of the TCR CDR3. Via MiXCR, TCRdb re-called the multiplex PCR reads, giving one row per CDR3 protein. The sample carries around 600,000 distinct CDR3 sequences, about 45% recorded once. This clonotype has just a few counts. No antigen is known for it. Between the trimmed V and J ends, which lost 6 bases and 1 base, there was a span of 13 bases. Per germline, CDR1 SGHTA and CDR2 FQGNSA. The CDR3 covers 14 residues. The study based diagnoses on clinical symptoms, serum thyroxine and TRAb, thyroid ultrasound and orbital computed tomography.

This sequence was found in an adult man with Graves' disease, either hyperthyroidism or ophthalmopathy (not recorded which). The material sequenced was peripheral blood or thyroid tissue (not recorded which). The V gene is TRBV7-2, the J gene TRBJ2-7, with D unresolved. CDR3 in amino acids: CASSFNVESYEQYF. The CDR3 DNA sequence: TGTGCCAGCAGTTTCAACGTCGAATCCTACGAGCAGTACTTC. The full variable domain, its missing parts supplied by reference TRBV7-2 and TRBJ2-7, is GAGVSQSPSNKVTEKGKDVELRCDPISGHTALYWYRQSLGQGLEFLIYFQGNSAPDKSGLPSDRFSAERTGGSVSTLTIQRTQQEDSAVYLCASSFNVESYEQYFGPGTRLTVT.